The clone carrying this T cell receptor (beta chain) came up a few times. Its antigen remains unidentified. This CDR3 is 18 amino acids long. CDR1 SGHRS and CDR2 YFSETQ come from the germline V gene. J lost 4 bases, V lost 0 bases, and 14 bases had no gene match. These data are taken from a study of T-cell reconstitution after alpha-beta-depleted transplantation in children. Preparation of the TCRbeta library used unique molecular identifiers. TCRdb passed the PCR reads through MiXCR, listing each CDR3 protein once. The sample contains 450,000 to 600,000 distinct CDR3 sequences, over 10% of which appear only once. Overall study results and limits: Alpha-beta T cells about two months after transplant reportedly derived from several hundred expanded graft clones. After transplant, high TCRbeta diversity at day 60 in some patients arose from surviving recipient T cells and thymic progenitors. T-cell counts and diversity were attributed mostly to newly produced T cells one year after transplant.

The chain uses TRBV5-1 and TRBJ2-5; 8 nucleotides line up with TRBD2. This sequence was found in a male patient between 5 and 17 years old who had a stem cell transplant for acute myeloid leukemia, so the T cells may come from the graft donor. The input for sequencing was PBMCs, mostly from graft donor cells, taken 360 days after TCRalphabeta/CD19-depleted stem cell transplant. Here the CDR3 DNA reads TGCGCCAGCAGCTTGGCAGGCGAGTCGACTAGCGTCAGAGAGACCCAGTACTTC. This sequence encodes CASSLAGESTSVRETQYF.